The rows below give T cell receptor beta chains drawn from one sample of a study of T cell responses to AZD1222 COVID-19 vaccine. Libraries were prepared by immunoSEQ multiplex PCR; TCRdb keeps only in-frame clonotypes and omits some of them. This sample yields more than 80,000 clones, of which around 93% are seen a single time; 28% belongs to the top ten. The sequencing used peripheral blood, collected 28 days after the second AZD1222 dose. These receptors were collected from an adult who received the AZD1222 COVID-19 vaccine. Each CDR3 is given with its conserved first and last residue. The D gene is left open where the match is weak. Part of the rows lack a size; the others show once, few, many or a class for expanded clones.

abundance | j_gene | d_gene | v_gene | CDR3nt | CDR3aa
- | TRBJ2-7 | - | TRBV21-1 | TGTGCCAGCAGCAAAGGGTCTGGTAACAACCTCCCCTCCTACGAGCAGTACTTC | CASSKGSGNNLPSYEQYF
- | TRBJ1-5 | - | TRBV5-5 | TGTGCCAGCACCCTAGAGGCAGGGTTGAGCAATCAGCCCCAGCATTTT | CASTLEAGLSNQPQHF
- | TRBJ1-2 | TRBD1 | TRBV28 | TGTGCCAGCAGTTCTGGACAGGGAAACTATGGCTACACCTTC | CASSSGQGNYGYTF
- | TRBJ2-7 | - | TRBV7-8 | TGTGCCAGCAGCAGATACCGGACAGTATCCTACGAGCAGTACTTC | CASSRYRTVSYEQYF
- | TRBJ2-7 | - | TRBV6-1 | TGTGCCAGCAGTGAGCAGACCTACGAGCAGTACTTC | CASSEQTYEQYF
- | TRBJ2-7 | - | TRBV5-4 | TGTGCCAGCAGCCCGGGGGCTGGGAGCTACGAGCAGTACTTC | CASSPGAGSYEQYF
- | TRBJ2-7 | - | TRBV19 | TGTGCCAGTAGTTTGCAGGTTGGGTACTCCTACGAGCAGTACTTC | CASSLQVGYSYEQYF
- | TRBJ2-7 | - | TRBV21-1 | TGTGCCAGCAGCAAAAATCGCGGCGGGAGTCCCCCCTACGAGCAGTACTTC | CASSKNRGGSPPYEQYF
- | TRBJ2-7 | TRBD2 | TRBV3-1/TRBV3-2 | TGTGCCAGCAGGTCGCTAGCGGGAGGTGGGGAGCAGTACTTC | CASRSLAGGGEQYF
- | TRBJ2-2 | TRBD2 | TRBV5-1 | TGCGCCAGCAGCTTGGAACTAGCGGGAGGGAGCACCGGGGAGCTGTTTTTT | CASSLELAGGSTGELFF
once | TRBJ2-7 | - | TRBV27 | TGTGCCAGCAGTTTATTGGTGGGGCGAGAGCAGTACTTC | CASSLLVGREQYF
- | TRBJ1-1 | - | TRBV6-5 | TGTGCCAGCAGACCAGGGAGAGGAAGCACTGAAGCTTTCTTT | CASRPGRGSTEAFF
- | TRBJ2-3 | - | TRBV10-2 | TGCGCCAGCAGTGAGTTCCGTCATACGCAGTATTTT | CASSEFRHTQYF
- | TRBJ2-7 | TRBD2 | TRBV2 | TGTGCCAGCGGACTAGCCGAAGCCTACGAGCAGTACTTC | CASGLAEAYEQYF
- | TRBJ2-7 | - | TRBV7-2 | TGTGCCAGCAGCTATACACCAGGCCCTCAATACGAGCAGTACTTC | CASSYTPGPQYEQYF
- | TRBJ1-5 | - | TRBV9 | TGTGCCAGCAGCGGGGAGGGGCTGGTCAATCAGCCCCAGCATTTT | CASSGEGLVNQPQHF
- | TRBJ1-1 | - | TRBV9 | TGTGCCAGCAGCGTAGCCCCCGCGAACACTGAAGCTTTCTTT | CASSVAPANTEAFF
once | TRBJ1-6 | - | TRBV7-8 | TGTGCCAGCAGCAAGGCGACAGACCCAAGGGATTCACCCCTCCACTTT | CASSKATDPRDSPLHF
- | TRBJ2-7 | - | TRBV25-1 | TGTGCCAGCAGTGCCCGGAGCTCCTACGAGCAGTACTTC | CASSARSSYEQYF
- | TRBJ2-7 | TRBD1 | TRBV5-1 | TGCGCCAGTAAACAGGGGGCTCGCTACGAGCAGTACTTC | CASKQGARYEQYF
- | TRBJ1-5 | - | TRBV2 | TGTGCCAGCAGAGAGGGCGTGGGTGCAGGGGCTTTTCAGCCCCAGCATTTT | CASREGVGAGAFQPQHF
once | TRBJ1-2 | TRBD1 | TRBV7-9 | TGTGCCAGCAGCCAGGGGGGGCCGACCAGCTATGGCTACACCTTC | CASSQGGPTSYGYTF
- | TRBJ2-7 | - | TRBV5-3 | TGTGCCAGAAGCTTGTGGACAGACAGGGACTCCCCCTACGAGCAGTACTTC | CARSLWTDRDSPYEQYF
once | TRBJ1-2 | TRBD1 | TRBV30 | TGTGCCTGCCAATCGCCGGGACAGGGATTCGACACCTTC | CACQSPGQGFDTF
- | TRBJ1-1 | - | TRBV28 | TGTGCCAGCAGTTTAGGTGCAGGGGTGGGCACTGAAGCTTTCTTT | CASSLGAGVGTEAFF
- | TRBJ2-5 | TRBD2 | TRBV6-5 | TGTGCCAGCAGTTACGGCGGGAGTAGCCAAGAGACCCAGTACTTC | CASSYGGSSQETQYF
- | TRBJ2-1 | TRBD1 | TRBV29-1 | TGCAGCGCCGACCGACAGGGGGACAATGAGCAGTTCTTC | CSADRQGDNEQFF
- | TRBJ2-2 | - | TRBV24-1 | TGTGCCACCAGTGATGCGACCCGGGACTCCCTGGGTGACACCGGGGAGCTGTTTTTT | CATSDATRDSLGDTGELFF
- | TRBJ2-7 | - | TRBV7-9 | TGTGCCAGCAGCTTCGGGGTAGACGAGCAGTACTTC | CASSFGVDEQYF
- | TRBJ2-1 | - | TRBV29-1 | TGCAGCGTACAGGAATACAATGAGCAGTTCTTC | CSVQEYNEQFF
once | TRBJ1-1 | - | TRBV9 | TGTGCCAGCAGCGTAGGTCAGGGAAAGAACACTGAAGCTTTCTTT | CASSVGQGKNTEAFF
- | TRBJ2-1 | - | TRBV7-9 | TGTGCCAGCAGCTTAACCCCCGTGTCTAACAATGAGCAGTTCTTC | CASSLTPVSNNEQFF
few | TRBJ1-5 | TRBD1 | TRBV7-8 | TGTGCCAGCAGCCCGCAGGGGGGGATAAATCAGCCCCAGCATTTT | CASSPQGGINQPQHF
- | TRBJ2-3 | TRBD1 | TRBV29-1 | TGCAGCGTTGAAGATCACAGCCTTGAGGGGGCCGGCACAGATACGCAGTATTTT | CSVEDHSLEGAGTDTQYF
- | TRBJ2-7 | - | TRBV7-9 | TGTGCCAGCAGTTCCCTGGGCGGCTGGGGGAAAGAATACGAGCAGTACTTC | CASSSLGGWGKEYEQYF
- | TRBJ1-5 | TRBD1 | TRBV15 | TGTGCCACCAGCAACCGGGACAGGGGAACTTATAGCAATCAGCCCCAGCATTTT | CATSNRDRGTYSNQPQHF
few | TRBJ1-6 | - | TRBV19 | TGTGCCAGTAGAGAAAATAATTCACCCCTCCACTTT | CASRENNSPLHF
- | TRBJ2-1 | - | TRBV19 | TGTGCCAGTTCCGGGCCCAAGGGCTATGAGCAGTTCTTC | CASSGPKGYEQFF
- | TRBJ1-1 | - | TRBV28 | TGTGCCAGCAGTCTAGAGTGGACTGAAGCTTTCTTT | CASSLEWTEAFF
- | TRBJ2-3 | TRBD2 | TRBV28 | TGTGCCACCGACTCTCTAGCGGGAGAAACAGATACGCAGTATTTT | CATDSLAGETDTQYF
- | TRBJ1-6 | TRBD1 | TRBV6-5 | TGTGCCAGCTCTGGCACAGGGGAGGATTCACCCCTCCACTTT | CASSGTGEDSPLHF
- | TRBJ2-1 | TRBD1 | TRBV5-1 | TGCGCCAGCAGCTTGGGACCAGGGGGTCACAATGAGCAGTTCTTC | CASSLGPGGHNEQFF
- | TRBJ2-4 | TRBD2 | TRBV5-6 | TGTGCCAGCAGCTTGGCAGGACTAGCGGGCCTTTGGGGGTACTTC | CASSLAGLAGLWGYF
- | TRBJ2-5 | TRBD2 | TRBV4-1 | TGCGCCAGCAGCCAAGTAACTAGCGGACAAGAGACCCAGTACTTC | CASSQVTSGQETQYF
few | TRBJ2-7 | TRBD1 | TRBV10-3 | TGTGCCATCATCCCGGGACAGGGCTCCTACGAGCAGTACTTC | CAIIPGQGSYEQYF
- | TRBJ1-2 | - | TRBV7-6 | TGTGCCAGCAGCTTAGCTAGGGTAGGGGGGGGCTATGGCTACACCTTC | CASSLARVGGGYGYTF
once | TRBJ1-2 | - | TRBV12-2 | TGTGCAAGTCGCTTCAAGGGACGTCCAAACTATGGCTACACCTTC | CASRFKGRPNYGYTF
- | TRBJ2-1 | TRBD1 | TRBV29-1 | TGCAGCGTTTACGGACAGGGGGCCTACAATGAGCAGTTCTTC | CSVYGQGAYNEQFF
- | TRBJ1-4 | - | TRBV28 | TGTGCCATTCAAGTCGCAACTAATGAAAAACTGTTTTTT | CAIQVATNEKLFF
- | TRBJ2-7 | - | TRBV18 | TGTGCCAGCTCACCACCCGGTCAGGGCTTCTACGAGCAGTACTTC | CASSPPGQGFYEQYF
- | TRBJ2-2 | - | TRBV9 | TGTGCCAGCAGCGTAGGCGAGTCATCCGGGGAGCTGTTTTTT | CASSVGESSGELFF
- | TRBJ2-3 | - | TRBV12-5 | TGTGCTAGTGGTTTGGTACTTGCTTCGTCCAGCACAGATACGCAGTATTTT | CASGLVLASSSTDTQYF
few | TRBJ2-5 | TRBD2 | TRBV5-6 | TGTGCCAGCAGCTCCTTAGCGGGAATCCGGGAGACCCAGTACTTC | CASSSLAGIRETQYF
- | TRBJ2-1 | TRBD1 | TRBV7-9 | TGTGCCAGCAGCTCAAAACACCCGGGACAGGGTCACAATGAGCAGTTCTTC | CASSSKHPGQGHNEQFF
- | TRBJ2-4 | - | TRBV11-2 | TGTGCCAGCAGCTTAGATCAAGAGTACATTCAGTACTTC | CASSLDQEYIQYF